This T cell receptor (beta chain) originates from a study of blood T cell repertoires in COVID-19. Looking at the study overall: Acute and convalescent COVID-19 specimens originated in the United States, Italy and Spain. T cells, B-cell-depleted T cells, or PBMCs provided the cDNA or gDNA that served as material.

Source study methods: By means of reference gene primer amplification, nucleated cell counts were estimated. Using immunoSEQ multiplex PCR, the repertoire was profiled, and TCRdb retains in-frame clones only, with some absent. V and J calls and clone size are given by that table; D and trimming were obtained from the DNA. This table has 150,000 to 200,000 clones, 82% appearing once. The CDR3 loop spans 13 amino acids. Trimming removed 7 bases at V and 7 bases at J, with 11 bases between. CDR1 and CDR2 (germline): SGHAT, FQNNGV. Sequencing was done on a sample of peripheral blood. The TCR sequence derives from a woman in her twenties or thirties with acute or convalescent COVID-19. The genes are TRBV11-2 and TRBJ1-6; D remains unclear. The CDR3 coding sequence is TGTGCCAGCACCATCGACGGGAATTCACCCCTCCACTTT. Translated: CASTIDGNSPLHF.